This TCR beta chain is from a study of vaccination effects on CD4 cells after COVID-19 (dated by TCRdb to the early 2020s). About the study as a whole: Each participant got two doses of an mRNA SARS-CoV-2 vaccine, either BNT162b2 or mRNA-1273. The study compared SARS-CoV-2 spike-specific CD4+ TCR repertoires before and after mRNA vaccination in COVID-19 convalescent patients and infection-naive vaccine recipients. A total of roughly 9 COVID-19 convalescent patients and a handful of SARS-CoV-2-naive healthy vaccine recipients were included in the full study. Cultures from other donors in the study were sequenced using the Oncomine TCR Beta short-read assay on an Illumina iSeq 100. What the study reported, not specific to this receptor: In healthy vaccine recipients, vaccine-induced clones were almost all SARS-CoV-2 mono-reactive, with only 1 of 255 being cross-reactive with common cold coronaviruses. Only a small number of convalescent patients were included, and no early post-infection timepoints were available, which limited the study. Clones induced by infection and clones induced by vaccination both contracted markedly at late timepoints after vaccination, which fits with T cell responses waning over time.

Notes on this clone: The clone's antigen remains unknown. Qualities for individual bases were not recorded, and no much larger clone is one base off. The sample holds other DNA sequences that translate to the same CDR3.

To prepare the library, the immunoSEQ multiplex PCR assay was applied. DNA from the CD4+ T cells that had been cultured and isolated underwent TCR beta CDR3 sequencing. The authors' pipeline ran thus. Non-productive TCR sequences were discarded, and reads were trimmed to the CDR3 region, with only CDR3s of 7 or more amino acids retained. The MANAFEST web app was used to pick out antigen-specific clonotypes by comparing their expansion in peptide wells with that in reference cultures. To count as positive, a clone had to show expansion at FDR<0.05 compared with the reference and with all other wells, an odds ratio above 5, and a frequency above 0.1% in two replicate wells. Cross-reactive clonotypes were defined as significantly expanded in SARS-CoV-2 spike wells and in at least one common cold coronavirus spike condition. Levenshtein distance calculated with the stringdist R package was used to assess CDR3 similarity, and unrooted trees were constructed with ape in R 3.6.1. Held by TCRdb, this immuneACCESS table contains in-frame sequences only and omits some clones. Under half of the omission traces to an unresolved V gene where checked; the cause of the rest is unknown. V and J calls and clone size come straight from that table; D and trimming were deduced from the DNA. The sample records approximately 74,000 clones, approximately 72% of which are singletons. The ten largest make up 2.5% to 3% of the sample.

The germline V gene (reference sequence) gives CDR1 as SGHNT and CDR2 as YYREEE. The V and J ends are trimmed by 2 bases and 2 bases, leaving 7 bases between them. The CDR3 sequence holds 13 residues, the cysteine and phenylalanine included. Only the CDR3 DNA stays, 39 bases, in frame from base 1. The ViraFEST assay stimulated PBMC with viral peptide pools and then used TCR sequencing to identify antigen-specific CD4+ T cell clonotypes by expansion. After more than 9 days of culture, CD4+ T cells were isolated with the EasySep CD4+ T cell isolation kit. None of the healthy vaccine recipients had a prior SARS-CoV-2 infection, which was confirmed by nucleocapsid antibody tests that came back negative both before and after vaccination. Roughly 2 million PBMC per well were cultured in IMDM with about 4.5% human AB serum, roughly 11 IU/ml IL-2 and gentamicin, plus 10 ug/ml peptides. Half of the culture medium was replaced with fresh IL-2-containing medium on days 3 and 7. Unless noted otherwise, every peptide stimulation condition was grown in triplicate wells. Using Ficoll-Paque Plus gradient centrifugation, PBMC were separated from whole blood and then either used fresh or cryopreserved at -140C. The overlapping peptide pools covered the spike proteins of SARS-CoV-2 and of the common cold coronaviruses HCoV-NL63, HCoV-OC43 and HCoV-229E. The QIAamp micro DNA kit was used to extract genomic DNA from the cultured CD4+ T cells.

The sample here was CD4+ T cells from PBMCs cultured with HCoV-NL63 spike peptides, taken before COVID-19 vaccination. This specimen's cell subset or site label, interpreted: HCoV-NL63 spike overlapping peptide pool stimulation. This receptor chain uses TRBV5-4 and TRBJ1-2; the D gene is perhaps TRBD1, from 5 matching bases. This receptor was taken from a human donor who received a COVID-19 vaccine. The CDR3 region: CASSFRGNYGYTF. DNA sequence: TGTGCCAGCAGCTTTAGGGGAAACTATGGCTACACCTTC. With all but the CDR3 taken from the reference TRBV5-4 and TRBJ1-2 genes, the full variable domain is: ETGVTQSPTHLIKTRGQQVTLRCSSQSGHNTVSWYQQALGQGPQFIFQYYREEENGRGNFPPRFSGLQFPNYSSELNVNALELDDSALYLCASSFRGNYGYTFGSGTRLTVV.